This T cell receptor (beta chain) is from a study of monozygotic twins with inflammatory bowel disease. Overall study findings and caveats: Added variability in patient repertoires may stem from differing immunosuppressive treatments. Twin concordance left repertoire similarity unchanged, with limited power a possible explanation for this lack of difference.

Germline CDR1 and CDR2: SGHRS and YFSETQ. The length of the CDR3 is 15 residues. TCR libraries each used roughly 3,500 ng of total RNA. Eight cDNA synthesis reactions were run for every sample. TCRdb re-called the 5' RACE reads and shows each CDR3 protein once, DNA omitted. This repertoire includes fewer than 550,000 distinct CDR3 sequences. As to this clonotype: The antigen is undetermined.

The receptor was derived from a human donor with ulcerative colitis or Crohn's disease, or a healthy co-twin of an affected twin (not recorded which). The specimen sequenced was blood. The J gene is TRBJ2-3, the V gene TRBV5-1; no DNA is available, so the TRBD1 call from TCRdb remains unchecked. This chain's CDR3 is CASSLGGQSTDTQYF.